Each of the 23 T cell receptor beta chains below was sequenced from the same sample in a study of graft-versus-host responses after intestinal transplantation. Method: immunoSEQ multiplex PCR; TCRdb's copy keeps in-frame clones and lacks some. The repertoire holds about 120,000 clones, with roughly 95% as singletons. Their cognate antigens are unknown. This specimen was unstimulated CD8+ T cells sorted from spleen or lymph node cells, taken before intestinal transplant. Source of these receptors: a human donor who received an intestinal transplant.

The sample holds one count of this clone. Within the sample, other DNA sequences also encode this same CDR3. The chain recombines TRBV27 with TRBJ2-3; D not certain. Germline CDR1 and CDR2: MNHEY and SMNVEV (reference sequence). The CDR3 is 13 amino acids. Trimming took off 3 bases at V and 0 bases at J, with 4 bases between the two ends. The CDR3 coding sequence is TGTGCCAGCAGTTTGGCTAGCACAGATACGCAGTATTTT. It is translated as CASSLASTDTQYF.

V usage is TRBV28 and J usage is TRBJ2-7, with 11 bases that match TRBD2. The CDR3 contains 16 residues. Unmatched junction bases numbered 10, after V lost 6 bases and J lost 3 bases. Per the germline V gene, CDR1 is MDHEN and CDR2 is SYDVKM. CDR3 amino acids: CASSLLAGGSDYEQYF. The CDR3 DNA reads as TGTGCCAGCAGCCTTCTAGCGGGAGGTAGCGACTACGAGCAGTACTTC.

The CDR3 coding sequence is TGTGCCAGCAGTTTGGATTTGAGGCGGCTCAGCTACGAGCAGTACTTC. Its protein product is CASSLDLRRLSYEQYF. V gene TRBV28 combines with J gene TRBJ2-5; D remains ambiguous. The closer fit of TRBJ2-7 to the DNA end suggests the J call may be wrong. The CDR3 runs 16 residues. CDR1 is MDHEN, CDR2 SYDVKM, per germline.

V usage is TRBV28 and J usage is TRBJ2-7; possibly TRBD1 for D (6 bases). V was shortened by 6 bases and J by 0 bases, with 12 bases between the two germline ends. The germline V gene has CDR1 MDHEN and CDR2 SYDVKM. The CDR3 extends over 14 amino acids. Written as DNA, the CDR3 is TGTGCCAGCAGCGGGACACTTAGCTCCTACGAGCAGTACTTC. It encodes CASSGTLSSYEQYF.

The J gene is TRBJ1-5, the V gene TRBV19, with 11 positions matching TRBD1. CDR1 and CDR2 from the germline V gene are LNHDA and SQIVND (reference sequence). Germline trimming cut 8 bases from V and 3 bases from J; bases unmatched to any gene: 3. This CDR3 has 14 residues. CDR3 protein: CASWTGGSNQPQHF. In DNA, the CDR3 is TGTGCCAGTTGGACAGGGGGCTCCAATCAGCCCCAGCATTTT.

This rearrangement joins TRBV27 to TRBJ2-7; perhaps TRBD2 as D (6 bases). There are 16 residues in the CDR3. Germline assignment: CDR1 MNHEY and CDR2 SMNVEV (reference sequence). V shed 1 base and J shed 4 bases, with 17 bases lying between them. The CDR3 DNA reads TGTGCCAGCAGTTTATTGGCGGGGAGTGGGTTTTACGAGCAGTACTTC. Translation: CASSLLAGSGFYEQYF.

The V and J genes are TRBV5-4 and TRBJ2-3; no clear D. Germline CDR1 SGHNT, CDR2 YYREEE (reference sequence). The CDR3 has 15 residues. Trimming stripped 4 bases from V and 1 base from J, with 13 bases between. Here the CDR3 DNA reads TGTGCCAGCAGCCTAGTAGCTACGGGCACAGATACGCAGTATTTT. Translated, it gives CASSLVATGTDTQYF. Looking up the rest from reference TRBV5-4 and TRBJ2-3 gives the full variable domain: ETGVTQSPTHLIKTRGQQVTLRCSSQSGHNTVSWYQQALGQGPQFIFQYYREEENGRGNFPPRFSGLQFPNYSSELNVNALELDDSALYLCASSLVATGTDTQYFGPGTRLTVL.

This clone was picked up one time. The V and J genes are TRBV4-1 and TRBJ1-2; D is perhaps TRBD1 (6 bases). The CDR3 is made up of 14 amino acids. Deletions cut 1 base from V and 6 bases from J, with 12 bases between. The germline V gene has CDR1 MGHRA and CDR2 YSYEKL. In DNA form, the CDR3 reads TGCGCCAGCAGCCAAGTTCCAGGGGTTGATGGCTACACCTTC. As protein: CASSQVPGVDGYTF.

The rearrangement joins TRBV6-5 to TRBJ2-4; tentative D call: TRBD1 (6 bases). This CDR3 is 14 amino acids long. V was trimmed by 6 bases and J by 1 base, leaving 10 bases between them. Germline CDR1 and CDR2: MNHEY and SVGAGI. CDR3 in amino acids: CASRQGLAKNIQYF. CDR3 DNA sequence: TGTGCCAGCAGACAGGGATTGGCCAAAAACATTCAGTACTTC.

The chain uses TRBV28 and TRBJ2-2, with 8 bases lining up with TRBD1. The germline CDR1 and CDR2 sequences are MDHEN and SYDVKM. V lost 5 bases and J lost 0; bases outside the gene matches: 5. This CDR3 spans 16 amino acids. The CDR3 DNA reads as TGTGCCAGCAGTGACGACAGGGGCTCGAACACCGGGGAGCTGTTTTTT. Translated, it gives CASSDDRGSNTGELFF.

V gene TRBV5-6 combines with J gene TRBJ2-7; D call uncertain. The CDR3 has 14 residues. CDR1 is SGHDT, CDR2 YYEEEE, per germline. V was shortened by 4 bases and J by 6 bases, with 17 bases between the two germline ends. CDR3 sequence: CASSPMTARAEQYF. The DNA for the CDR3 is TGTGCCAGCAGCCCGATGACCGCAAGGGCCGAGCAGTACTTC.

J is TRBJ2-3 and V is TRBV28, with TRBD2 identical over 9 bases. Trimming cost V 1 base and J 4 bases; bases outside gene matches: 9. The germline V gene encodes CDR1 MDHEN and CDR2 SYDVKM. This CDR3 is 17 amino acids long. The DNA of the CDR3 is TGTGCCAGCAGTTTATCGGCGGGTAGCGGGAGCCCAGATACGCAGTATTTT. Amino acid sequence: CASSLSAGSGSPDTQYF.

This chain links TRBV29-1 with TRBJ2-5, with D hard to call. Looked up from germline, CDR1 is SQVTM and CDR2 is ANQGSEA. CDR3 length: 14 residues. V was cut by 0 bases and J by 2 bases, with 10 bases left in between. The CDR3 sequence: CSVEEFGPQETQYF. The CDR3, as DNA: TGCAGCGTTGAAGAATTTGGGCCACAAGAGACCCAGTACTTC.

The genes are TRBV28 and TRBJ2-7; D possibly matches TRBD1 or TRBD2 (5 bases each). V shed 6 bases and J shed 2 bases, with 17 bases lying between them. CDR3 length: 15 amino acids. CDR1 MDHEN and CDR2 SYDVKM come from the germline V gene. CDR3 region: CASSTGPGITYEQYF. In DNA form, the CDR3 reads TGTGCCAGCAGCACGGGACCAGGCATAACCTACGAGCAGTACTTC.

The chain has TRBV23-1 and TRBJ1-5, with D maybe TRBD1 (5 bases). TRBV23-1 is recorded as an ORF, its role being uncertain. Trimming shortened V by 4 bases and J by 4 bases, and 14 bases separated the two germline ends. The CDR3 is 15 amino acids. Here the CDR3 DNA reads TGCGCCAGCAGTCTGGTGGGACGGACTAATCAGCCCCAGCATTTT. It yields the protein CASSLVGRTNQPQHF.

V usage is TRBV5-1 and J usage is TRBJ1-5, with no clear D. The CDR3 is made up of 14 amino acids. Trimming shortened V by 4 bases and J by 3 bases, and 11 bases separated the two germline ends. Germline V gives CDR1 SGHRS, CDR2 YFSETQ. CDR3 sequence reads: CASSTGPANQPQHF. The DNA of the CDR3 is TGCGCCAGCAGCACGGGCCCCGCCAATCAGCCCCAGCATTTT.

This sequence joins TRBV27 and TRBJ2-3; D call uncertain. Germline-derived CDR1 and CDR2 are MNHEY and SMNVEV (reference sequence). The CDR3 spans 15 residues. V lost 2 bases and J 1 base, leaving 10 bases between the germline ends. CDR3 bases: TGTGCCAGCAGTTTAGGGTTTGGGGGCACAGATACGCAGTATTTT. Translated, it gives CASSLGFGGTDTQYF.

The chain uses TRBV15 and TRBJ1-5, with 10 nucleotides matching TRBD1. Per germline, CDR1 LNHNV and CDR2 YYDKDF (reference sequence). J gave up 3 bases and V 3 bases, and 11 bases lay outside the gene matches. The CDR3 is made up of 18 amino acids. The CDR3 nucleotides read TGTGCCACCAGCAGTATGGGACAGGGGATTCCCTCCAATCAGCCCCAGCATTTT. Amino acids: CATSSMGQGIPSNQPQHF.

This chain connects TRBV9 to TRBJ2-7, with 7 bases that match TRBD2. With 3 bases clipped from V and 6 bases from J, the junction kept 6 bases outside the gene matches. The CDR3 runs to 13 residues. The V gene's germline CDR1 is SGDLS and CDR2 YYNGEE. This chain's CDR3 is CASSAPVAGEQYF. CDR3 nucleotides: TGTGCCAGCAGCGCTCCAGTAGCGGGCGAGCAGTACTTC.

CDR3 protein: CASSSTASSYNEQFF. The CDR3 coding sequence is TGTGCCAGCAGTTCGACAGCAAGCTCCTACAATGAGCAGTTCTTC. J is TRBJ2-1 and V is TRBV28; a weak D match, TRBD1 (5 bases). The CDR3 runs 15 residues. Germline V CDR1 and CDR2: MDHEN, SYDVKM. V was cut by 4 bases and J by 0 bases, with 10 bases left in between.

The chain links TRBV7-8 to TRBJ1-2; D is unclear. Germline lookup yields CDR1 SGHVS and CDR2 FQNEAQ. The V gene lost 0 bases and the J gene lost 8 bases, with 16 bases spanning the gap. The CDR3 runs 15 residues. The CDR3 region is CASSLAHSQVEGYTF. CDR3 bases: TGTGCCAGCAGCTTAGCACACAGCCAGGTAGAGGGCTACACCTTC.

The chain uses TRBV27 and TRBJ2-1, with 10 bases that match TRBD2. The junction had 13 bases not matched to a gene; V was cut back by 5 bases and J by 6 bases. The germline V gene encodes CDR1 MNHEY and CDR2 SMNVEV (reference sequence). The CDR3 runs 17 residues. CDR3 DNA: TGTGCCAGCAGTATCCCGGGGCTAGCGGGAGATAGCAATGAGCAGTTCTTC. Translated: CASSIPGLAGDSNEQFF.

The chain employs TRBV7-8 and TRBJ2-3; D is unresolved. CDR3 size: 15 residues. The ends were cut back, 6 bases at V and 0 bases at J, with 13 bases in the middle. Germline V CDR1 and CDR2: SGHVS, FQNEAQ. The CDR3: CASSQLGGSTDTQYF. In DNA form, the CDR3 reads TGTGCCAGCAGTCAGCTTGGCGGTAGCACAGATACGCAGTATTTT.